The 8 T cell receptor beta chains presented below share a single source sample, sequenced in a study of identical twins. TCRdb called the 5' RACE reads again in MiXCR, with one record for every CDR3 protein. This sample has 1,800,000 or so distinct CDR3 sequences, with around 29% found just once. The source material was cord blood. The source of these receptors is a newborn girl in good health.

This clonotype was observed many times. The rearrangement uses TRBV28 and TRBJ2-7; D is unresolved. CDR1 and CDR2 from the germline V gene are MDHEN and SYDVKM. V was pared by 4 bases and J by 0 bases, with 13 bases between. The CDR3 spans 15 residues. CDR3 in amino acids: CASSSPGPSSYEQYF. The CDR3 nucleotides read TGTGCCAGCAGTTCCCCCGGACCAAGCTCCTACGAGCAGTACTTC. Based on the CDR3 plus reference TRBV28 and TRBJ2-7, the full variable domain is DVKVTQSSRYLVKRTGEKVFLECVQDMDHENMFWYRQDPGLGLRLIYFSYDVKMKEKGDIPEGYSVSREKKERFSLILESASTNQTSMYLCASSSPGPSSYEQYFGPGTRLTVT.

This clonotype came up a few times. This chain links TRBV6-1 with TRBJ1-1; D not certain. The V end lost 7 bases, the J end lost 4 bases, and 28 bases lay between the germline ends. This CDR3 has 18 amino acids. Germline values: CDR1 MNHNS, CDR2 SASEGT. Here the CDR3 reads CASTEVRVVKASGTEAFF. The CDR3 DNA reads TGTGCCAGCACCGAGGTCCGGGTAGTAAAGGCCTCGGGCACTGAAGCTTTCTTT.

The CDR3 nucleotides read TGCGCCAGCAGCTTAATAGCGGGAGGAGAGACCCAGTACTTC. Translating gives CASSLIAGGETQYF. The gene calls are TRBV5-1 and TRBJ2-5, with 10 bases matching TRBD2. V lost 2 bases, J lost 4 bases, and 2 bases stayed unmatched. CDR1 is SGHRS, CDR2 YFSETQ, per germline. CDR3 length: 14 residues.

This clonotype came up a few times. The rearrangement joins TRBV20-1 to TRBJ1-5, with 7 positions matching TRBD1. J was trimmed by 2 bases and V by 1 base; bases with no gene match: 2. CDR3 length equals 14 residues. CDR1 is DFQATT, CDR2 SNEGSKA, per germline (reference sequence). Here the CDR3 DNA reads TGCAGTGCTAGAGTCGGACAGGGCAATCAGCCCCAGCATTTT. Amino acid sequence: CSARVGQGNQPQHF.

A few counts support this clonotype. This chain links TRBV6-1 with TRBJ1-5; a possible D gene is TRBD1 (5 bases). V lost 2 bases, J lost 0 bases, and 8 bases lay in between. Germline-derived CDR1 and CDR2 are MNHNS and SASEGT. The CDR3 has 15 amino acids. For the CDR3, the DNA is TGTGCCAGCAGTGAACAGGGCGGTAGCAATCAGCCCCAGCATTTT. Translation: CASSEQGGSNQPQHF.

V is TRBV12-3 or TRBV12-4 and J is TRBJ2-7, with 12 bases matching TRBD2. V gave up 5 bases and J gave up 3 bases; unmatched junction bases: 8. The length of the CDR3 is 16 residues. The CDR3 reads CASSPRTSGAHYEQYF. In nucleotides, the CDR3 is TGTGCCAGCAGTCCGAGGACTAGCGGGGCTCACTACGAGCAGTACTTC.

V gene TRBV2 combines with J gene TRBJ1-1; 7 nucleotides match TRBD1. CDR1 is SNHLY, CDR2 FYNNEI, per germline. This CDR3 region has 13 residues. Losses at the gene ends were 8 bases for V and 0 bases for J; bases not matched to a gene: 3. This chain's CDR3 is CASQGQLNTEAFF. The CDR3, as DNA: TGTGCCAGCCAGGGACAGCTGAACACTGAAGCTTTCTTT. The entire variable domain, with the rest obtained from reference TRBV2 and TRBJ1-1, is as follows: EPEVTQTPSHQVTQMGQEVILRCVPISNHLYFYWYRQILGQKVEFLVSFYNNEISEKSEIFDDQFSVERPDGSNFTLKIRSTKLEDSAMYFCASQGQLNTEAFFGQGTRLTVV.

The J gene is TRBJ1-2, the V gene TRBV4-1; D remains ambiguous. The CDR3 has 14 amino acids. The germline gives CDR1 MGHRA, CDR2 YSYEKL. The V and J ends lost 11 bases and 4 bases respectively, with 20 bases between them. The CDR3 nucleotides are TGCGCCTCCTCGGTTCCGGCCACGAGCTATGGCTACACCTTC. Translation: CASSVPATSYGYTF.